These 14 T cell receptor beta chains originate from one sample sequenced in a study of shared clonotypes between healthy human individuals. Produced via immunoSEQ multiplex PCR; TCRdb's table is partial and in-frame only. The sample has about 2.4 million clones, around nine tenths seen once. The sequenced sample consisted of naive CD4+ T cells sorted from blood. Subset meaning: CD45RA+ positively selected. The receptors stem from a man aged 18 to 29 in good health.

The rearrangement links TRBV19 to TRBJ1-4, with D maybe TRBD1 (5 bases). The V gene's germline CDR1 is LNHDA and CDR2 SQIVND (reference sequence). V lost 3 bases, J lost 4 bases, and 12 bases lay in between. This CDR3 has 15 residues. DNA of the CDR3: TGTGCCAGTAGTATTGGGCAGACAGTTAATGAAAAACTGTTTTTT. It translates to CASSIGQTVNEKLFF.

This chain links TRBV2 with TRBJ1-5; D possibly corresponds to TRBD1 (5 bases). V lost 5 bases to trimming and J lost 2 bases, with 16 bases between them. The CDR3 is 16 amino acids. Germline loops: CDR1 SNHLY, CDR2 FYNNEI. The CDR3 region is CASSPGGLEGNQPQHF. CDR3 DNA: TGTGCCAGCAGTCCGGGGGGGTTAGAGGGCAATCAGCCCCAGCATTTT.

The V gene is TRBV7-2, the J gene TRBJ1-4; 9 positions agree with TRBD1. This CDR3 is 14 amino acids long. V dropped 5 bases and J dropped 11; count of bases not matched to a gene: 9. Germline CDR1 is SGHTA and CDR2 is FQGNSA. This chain's CDR3 is CASSPGTGYWKLFF. DNA of the CDR3: TGTGCCAGCAGCCCCGGGACAGGGTATTGGAAACTGTTTTTT.

Concerning this clone: A clone one base away is much larger, so this may be a read error. The genes are TRBV28 and TRBJ2-6; possible D gene TRBD1, 6 bases. There are 15 residues in the CDR3. The ends were cut back, 5 bases at V and 3 bases at J, with 11 bases in the middle. Germline-derived CDR1 and CDR2 are MDHEN and SYDVKM. DNA for the CDR3: TGTGCCAGCAGTGAGGCAGGGGTTGGGGCCAACGTCCTGACTTTC. This translates into CASSEAGVGANVLTF.

This chain uses TRBV6-5 with TRBJ2-7, with 13 positions matching TRBD2. Per germline, CDR1 MNHEY and CDR2 SVGAGI. The CDR3 runs to 14 residues. V dropped 6 bases and J dropped 6; count of bases not matched to a gene: 5. Here the CDR3 reads CASSLGLAGVEQYF. The DNA of the CDR3 is TGTGCCAGCAGCCTCGGACTAGCGGGAGTCGAGCAGTACTTC.

The chain uses TRBV5-6 and TRBJ2-7, with TRBD1 identical over 8 bases. J gave up 3 bases and V 3 bases, and 8 bases lay outside the gene matches. Per the germline V gene, CDR1 is SGHDT and CDR2 is YYEEEE. The CDR3 is 15 residues long. The CDR3 coding sequence is TGTGCCAGCAGCTACTCCGGGACAGGTGGCTACGAGCAGTACTTC. It is translated as CASSYSGTGGYEQYF.

The rearrangement links TRBV11-2 to TRBJ1-4, with 7 nucleotides matching TRBD1. Germline CDR1 is SGHAT and CDR2 is FQNNGV. The length of the CDR3 is 17 residues. V was clipped by 4 bases and J by 7 bases; unmatched bases: 15. The CDR3 here is CASSSHLNRGVSEKLFF. CDR3 in DNA: TGTGCCAGCAGCTCCCATCTGAACAGGGGAGTAAGTGAAAAACTGTTTTTT.

The chain couples TRBV5-8 to TRBJ2-5, with D maybe TRBD1 (6 bases). The CDR3 runs 12 residues. CDR1 and CDR2 from the germline V gene are SGHTS and YDEGEE. The V and J ends lost 4 bases and 10 bases respectively, with 14 bases between them. CDR3 sequence: CASSQDRRRQYF. Here the CDR3 DNA reads TGTGCCAGCAGCCAAGACAGGCGACGCCAGTACTTC. Drawing the rest from reference TRBV5-8 and TRBJ2-5, the complete variable domain is EAGVTQSPTHLIKTRGQQATLRCSPISGHTSVYWYQQALGLGLQFLLWYDEGEERNRGNFPPRFSGRQFPNYSSELNVNALELEDSALYLCASSQDRRRQYFGPGTRLLVL.

The chain combines TRBV2 with TRBJ2-2; D not resolved. Germline lookup yields CDR1 SNHLY and CDR2 FYNNEI. V was clipped by 0 bases and J by 5 bases, with 4 bases between them. This CDR3 is built from 13 residues. CDR3 amino acids: CASSEAWTGELFF. CDR3 nucleotide sequence: TGTGCCAGCAGTGAAGCGTGGACCGGGGAGCTGTTTTTT.

As for this clone: Within the sample, other DNA sequences also encode this same CDR3. The rearrangement links TRBV10-3 to TRBJ2-7; D is unclear. This CDR3 region has 14 residues. From germline, CDR1 is ENHRY and CDR2 SYGVKD. V lost 0 bases and J lost 2, with 8 bases in between. CDR3 sequence: CAISESGRTYEQYF. CDR3 in DNA: TGTGCCATCAGTGAGTCCGGCAGGACCTACGAGCAGTACTTC.

The rearrangement links TRBV5-1 to TRBJ1-3; possibly TRBD1 for D (5 bases). The CDR3 loop spans 16 amino acids. V was clipped by 0 bases and J by 4 bases, with 14 bases between them. Germline CDR1 and CDR2: SGHRS and YFSETQ. The chain's CDR3 is CASSLVGQGAGNTIYF. The CDR3 DNA reads TGCGCCAGCAGCTTGGTAGGTCAGGGAGCCGGAAACACCATATATTTT. The variable domain in full, completed from reference TRBV5-1 and TRBJ1-3, reads KAGVTQTPRYLIKTRGQQVTLSCSPISGHRSVSWYQQTPGQGLQFLFEYFSETQRNKGNFPGRFSGRQFSNSRSEMNVSTLELGDSALYLCASSLVGQGAGNTIYFGEGSWLTVV.

The genes are TRBV19 and TRBJ1-3; a possible D gene is TRBD1 (5 bases). Germline V gene sequence: CDR1 LNHDA, CDR2 SQIVND (reference sequence). Trimming took 8 bases from V and 4 from J, leaving 30 bases between them. CDR3 length: 19 residues. The chain's CDR3 is CASGQRGGSLRSPGNTIYF. CDR3 in DNA: TGTGCCAGTGGACAAAGGGGAGGAAGCCTAAGAAGCCCGGGAAACACCATATATTTT.

The rearrangement links TRBV7-2 to TRBJ2-7; D uncertain. CDR3 length: 12 amino acids. The V and J ends lost 5 bases and 6 bases respectively, with 11 bases between them. From germline, CDR1 is SGHTA and CDR2 FQGNSA. CDR3 in DNA: TGTGCCAGCAGCCCTGCTAGGCTCGAGCAGTACTTC. Protein: CASSPARLEQYF.

This clone was observed once. This rearrangement joins TRBV5-6 to TRBJ2-7; D is ambiguous. CDR1 and CDR2 from the germline V gene are SGHDT and YYEEEE. V was trimmed by 2 bases and J by 5 bases, leaving 11 bases between them. CDR3 length: 13 residues. The CDR3 is CASSFGSANEQYF. The CDR3 coding sequence is TGTGCCAGCAGCTTTGGGTCTGCGAACGAGCAGTACTTC.